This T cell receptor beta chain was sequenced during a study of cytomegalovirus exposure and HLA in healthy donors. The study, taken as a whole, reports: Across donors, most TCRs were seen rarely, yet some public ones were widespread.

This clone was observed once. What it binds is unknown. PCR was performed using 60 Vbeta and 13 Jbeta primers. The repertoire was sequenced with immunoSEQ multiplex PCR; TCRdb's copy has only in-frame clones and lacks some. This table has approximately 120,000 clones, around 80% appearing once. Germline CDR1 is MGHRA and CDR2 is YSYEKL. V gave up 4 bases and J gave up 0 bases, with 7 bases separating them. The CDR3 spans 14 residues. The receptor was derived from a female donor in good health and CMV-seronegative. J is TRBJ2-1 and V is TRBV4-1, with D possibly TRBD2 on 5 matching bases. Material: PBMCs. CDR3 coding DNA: TGCGCCAGCAGCCGGGAGAGCTCCTACAATGAGCAGTTCTTC. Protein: CASSRESSYNEQFF.